The 13 T cell receptor beta chains given below trace back to one sample, sequenced in a study of T cell repertoires in cytomegalovirus infection (dated by TCRdb to between 2017 and 2020). Instrument used: Illumina HiSeq 1500. TCRdb redid the processing of the public reads, applying fastp at Q25 and MiXCR, and retained in-frame beta chains. Entries are consolidated by CDR3 protein sequence, retaining the most common genes and DNA. This sample lists about 450,000 distinct CDR3 sequences; approximately 31% were detected once. The biggest ten clones account for roughly 15% of the sample. Sequenced input: PBMCs. Receptors were obtained from a human donor in good health (CMV status not recorded). Some clones in this sample may be carry-over from other donors' samples.

This clonotype was seen repeatedly, ten times or more. This chain links TRBV7-2 with TRBJ2-5; 9 bases fit TRBD2. Trimming removed 1 base from V and 5 bases from J; junction bases left unmatched: 23. Germline V gives CDR1 SGHTA, CDR2 FQGNSA. The CDR3 contains 21 residues. The CDR3 coding sequence is TGTGCCAGCAGCTTAGTACCCTTCCCACCTAGCGGGGCCCGCAGGAGGGAGACCCAGTACTTC. It specifies CASSLVPFPPSGARRRETQYF. Complete variable domain (other parts from reference TRBV7-2 and TRBJ2-5): GAGVSQSPSNKVTEKGKDVELRCDPISGHTALYWYRQSLGQGLEFLIYFQGNSAPDKSGLPSDRFSAERTGGSVSTLTIQRTQQEDSAVYLCASSLVPFPPSGARRRETQYFGPGTRLLVL.

The table lists this clonotype with a few counts. The chain recombines TRBV3-1 with TRBJ2-1, with 9 bases identical to TRBD1. Germline CDR1 and CDR2: LGHDT and YNNKEL (reference sequence). This CDR3 is 14 amino acids long. V lost 3 bases and J lost 4; bases outside the gene matches: 1. In nucleotides, the CDR3 is TGTGCCAGCAGCCAGGGGACAGGGTACAATGAGCAGTTCTTC. As protein: CASSQGTGYNEQFF.

J is TRBJ2-7 and V is TRBV4-3, with a tentative D call TRBD2 (6 bases). V lost 4 bases to trimming and J lost 0 bases, with 10 bases between them. Germline CDR1 is LGHNA and CDR2 is YSLEER. The CDR3 runs 14 residues. CDR3 amino acids: CASSLETSSYEQYF. CDR3 in DNA: TGCGCCAGCAGCCTAGAGACTAGCTCCTACGAGCAGTACTTC.

The rearrangement links TRBV2 to TRBJ1-1, with D possibly matching TRBD1 (6 bases). The CDR3 spans 14 residues. Germline-derived CDR1 and CDR2 are SNHLY and FYNNEI. The V end was cut by 4 bases, the J end by 5 bases, with 14 bases between. CDR3 protein: CASSGGGLDTEAFF. The CDR3 region has the DNA TGTGCCAGCAGTGGGGGGGGGCTGGATACTGAAGCTTTCTTT.

As to this clonotype: Because the CDR3 is missing its conserved closing phenylalanine or tryptophan, this is likely a read error. The chain links TRBV20-1 to TRBJ1-2, with 12 bases lining up with TRBD1. The CDR3 totals 16 residues. Trimming cost V 4 bases and J 8 bases; bases outside gene matches: 14. CDR1 and CDR2 (germline): DFQATT, SNEGSKA (reference sequence). CDR3 nucleotide sequence: TGCAGTGCTACCGGGACAGGGGGCGCAAGGTTTGGAGGCTACACCTTA. Its protein product is CSATGTGGARFGGYTL.

The CDR3 nucleotides are TGCAGCGTTGAGGAAGGAAAGGGGCTTGACACTGAAGCTTTCTTT. It translates to CSVEEGKGLDTEAFF. V usage is TRBV29-1 and J usage is TRBJ1-1; weak D call: TRBD1 (5 bases). Germline CDR1 is SQVTM and CDR2 is ANQGSEA. V shed 3 bases and J shed 3 bases, with 17 bases lying between them. The CDR3 has 15 residues.

A few counts support this clonotype. This chain joins TRBV28 and TRBJ1-5; D is uncertain. The V gene lost 7 bases and the J gene lost 4 bases, with 11 bases spanning the gap. CDR1 MDHEN and CDR2 SYDVKM come from the germline V gene. The CDR3 is 13 residues long. The CDR3 DNA reads as TGTGCCAGCACCGGGGTAGGGAATCAGCCCCAGCATTTT. Translated, it gives CASTGVGNQPQHF.

Concerning this clonotype: Just one base apart from a much larger clone, this may be a read error. The CDR3 nucleotides read TGCGCCAGCAGCTTGGTACAGCGAGAGGGCTACACCTTC. Its translation is CASSLVQREGYTF. This sequence joins TRBV5-1 and TRBJ1-2, with D unresolved. This CDR3 region has 13 residues. CDR1 and CDR2 from the germline V gene are SGHRS and YFSETQ. The V end lost 0 bases, the J end lost 8 bases, and 11 bases lay between the germline ends.

This chain uses TRBV10-3 with TRBJ2-5; D unresolved. Deletions cut 3 bases from V and 7 bases from J, with 6 bases between. This CDR3 contains 11 residues. The V gene's germline CDR1 is ENHRY and CDR2 SYGVKD. The CDR3 sequence: CAISDSTTQYF. In DNA, the CDR3 is TGTGCCATCAGTGACTCTACGACCCAGTACTTC.

With regard to this clonotype: The germline gene is not matched at one end of the junction; a read error may be the cause. This chain uses TRBV28 with TRBJ1-2, with 8 bases identical to TRBD1. CDR1 is MDHEN, CDR2 SYDVKM, per germline. CDR3 length: 13 residues. The CDR3 protein is CASTLTGDYGDTF. Written as DNA, the CDR3 is TGTGCCAGCACCCTGACAGGGGACTATGGCGACACCTTC.

About this clonotype itself: The CDR3 end shows no conserved phenylalanine or tryptophan, and so a read error is likely. The rearrangement links TRBV7-2 to TRBJ1-2; weak D call: TRBD1 (6 bases). The germline V gene encodes CDR1 SGHTA and CDR2 FQGNSA. The CDR3 has 13 amino acids. V was shortened by 4 bases and J by 6 bases, with 12 bases between the two germline ends. The CDR3: CASSYQGTNGYTS. The CDR3 coding sequence is TGTGCCAGCAGCTACCAGGGGACAAATGGCTACACCTCC.

CDR3 DNA sequence: TGTGCCACCAGCAGAGACCAAGGGGGATATGGCTACACCTTC. Protein product: CATSRDQGGYGYTF. V and J are TRBV15 and TRBJ1-2; possible D gene TRBD1, 6 bases. The CDR3 loop spans 14 amino acids. Trimming took 0 bases from V and 5 from J, leaving 10 bases between them. Germline CDR1 LNHNV, CDR2 YYDKDF (reference sequence).

The V and J genes are TRBV19 and TRBJ1-5, with no clear D. Germline V gene sequence: CDR1 LNHDA, CDR2 SQIVND (reference sequence). CDR3 size: 13 residues. Trimming removed 0 bases from V and 6 bases from J, with 6 bases in between. CDR3 bases: TGTGCCAGTAGTATAGATTATCCTCAGCCCCAGCATTTT. It specifies CASSIDYPQPQHF.